These T cell receptor beta chains were read from a single sample in a study of cytomegalovirus exposure and HLA in healthy donors. Profiled with immunoSEQ multiplex PCR; TCRdb holds only in-frame clones, not every one. The top ten clones hold approximately 1.5% of a sample with some 140,000 clones, 83% of them seen once. The sequenced sample consisted of PBMCs. Receptors originate from a man aged 35-49 years in good health and CMV-seronegative. CDR3s include the opening cysteine and the closing phenylalanine or tryptophan. A D gene is named only where the DNA matches it firmly. Clone sizes are given selectively: once, few, many, or a class where the clone is expanded.

D,size,J,V,CDR3,DNA
TRBD2,.,TRBJ2-1,TRBV7-2,CASSLELAGGNEQFF,TGTGCCAGCAGCTTAGAACTAGCGGGAGGAAATGAGCAGTTCTTC
TRBD2,.,TRBJ2-3,TRBV5-1,CASSPGGRSTDTQYF,TGCGCCAGCAGCCCGGGGGGGCGGAGCACAGATACGCAGTATTTT
.,.,TRBJ1-5,TRBV19,CASSIEPTLGQPQHF,TGTGCCAGTAGTATAGAGCCGACATTAGGTCAGCCCCAGCATTTT
.,.,TRBJ2-3,TRBV7-5,CARSLYRGILTDTQYF,TGTGCCAGAAGCTTATACAGGGGAATCCTCACAGATACGCAGTATTTT
TRBD1,few,TRBJ1-2,TRBV10-3,CAIRDRVWYGYTF,TGTGCCATCAGGGACAGGGTTTGGTATGGCTACACCTTC
.,.,TRBJ1-2,TRBV29-1,CSVGARSNYGYTF,TGCAGCGTTGGGGCAAGGTCCAACTATGGCTACACCTTC
TRBD2,.,TRBJ2-3,TRBV7-3,CASSLSGGATDTQYF,TGTGCCAGCAGCTTAAGCGGGGGGGCCACAGATACGCAGTATTTT
.,.,TRBJ2-1,TRBV2,CASSRQVNNEQFF,TGTGCCAGCAGTAGACAGGTCAACAATGAGCAGTTCTTC
.,.,TRBJ2-5,TRBV18,CASSSTSTQETQYF,TGTGCCAGCTCATCAACTAGCACCCAAGAGACCCAGTACTTC
.,.,TRBJ2-7,TRBV30,CAWSRGLARLSYEQYF,TGTGCCTGGAGTAGAGGCCTAGCGCGACTTTCCTACGAGCAGTACTTC
TRBD1,.,TRBJ2-7,TRBV28,CASRDTGGSWEQYF,TGTGCCAGCAGAGATACAGGGGGCTCGTGGGAGCAGTACTTC
.,once,TRBJ2-2,TRBV27,CASSLKARDTPTGELFF,TGTGCCAGCAGTTTAAAGGCAAGGGACACACCCACCGGGGAGCTGTTTTTT
.,.,TRBJ1-4,TRBV30,CAWDPRGRMNEKLFF,TGTGCCTGGGATCCTCGTGGCAGGATGAATGAAAAACTGTTTTTT
TRBD2,.,TRBJ2-1,TRBV5-1,CASSPGTSGSILSYNEQFF,TGCGCCAGCAGCCCAGGGACTAGCGGGAGTATTCTCTCCTACAATGAGCAGTTCTTC
TRBD2,.,TRBJ2-7,TRBV4-3,CASSQDASGHYEQYF,TGCGCCAGCAGCCAAGATGCTAGCGGCCACTACGAGCAGTACTTC
.,.,TRBJ1-5,TRBV20-1,CSASRGQPQHF,TGCAGTGCTAGTCGAGGTCAGCCCCAGCATTTT